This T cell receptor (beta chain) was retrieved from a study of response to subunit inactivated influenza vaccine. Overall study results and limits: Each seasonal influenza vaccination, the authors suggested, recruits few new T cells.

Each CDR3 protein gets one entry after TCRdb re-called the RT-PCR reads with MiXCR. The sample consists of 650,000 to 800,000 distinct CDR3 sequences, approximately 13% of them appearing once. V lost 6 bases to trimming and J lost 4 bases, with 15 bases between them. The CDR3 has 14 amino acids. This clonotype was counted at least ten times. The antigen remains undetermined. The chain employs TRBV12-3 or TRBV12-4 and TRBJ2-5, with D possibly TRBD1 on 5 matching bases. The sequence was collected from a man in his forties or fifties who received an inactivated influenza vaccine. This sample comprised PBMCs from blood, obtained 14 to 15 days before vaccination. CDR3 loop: CASRKIGHLETQYF. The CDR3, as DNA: TGTGCCAGCAGAAAAATTGGACACTTAGAGACCCAGTACTTC.